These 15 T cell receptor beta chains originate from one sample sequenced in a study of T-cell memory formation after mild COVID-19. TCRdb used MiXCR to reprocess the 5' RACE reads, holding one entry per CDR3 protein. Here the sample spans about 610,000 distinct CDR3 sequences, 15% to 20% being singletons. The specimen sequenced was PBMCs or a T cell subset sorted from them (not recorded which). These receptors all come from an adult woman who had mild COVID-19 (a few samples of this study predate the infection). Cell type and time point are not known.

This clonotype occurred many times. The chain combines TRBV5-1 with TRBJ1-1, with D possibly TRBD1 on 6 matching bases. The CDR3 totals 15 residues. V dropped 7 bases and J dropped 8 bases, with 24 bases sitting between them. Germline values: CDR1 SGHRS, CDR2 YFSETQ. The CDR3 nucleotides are TGCGCCAGCCGCAAAACAGGGAGCACGGCCCAGGAAGCTTTCTTT. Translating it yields CASRKTGSTAQEAFF.

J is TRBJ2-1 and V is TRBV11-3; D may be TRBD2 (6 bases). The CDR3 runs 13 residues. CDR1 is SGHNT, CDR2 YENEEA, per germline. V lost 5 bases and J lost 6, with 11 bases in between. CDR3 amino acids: CASSPRLVNEQFF. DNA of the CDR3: TGTGCCAGCAGCCCCCGACTAGTCAATGAGCAGTTCTTC.

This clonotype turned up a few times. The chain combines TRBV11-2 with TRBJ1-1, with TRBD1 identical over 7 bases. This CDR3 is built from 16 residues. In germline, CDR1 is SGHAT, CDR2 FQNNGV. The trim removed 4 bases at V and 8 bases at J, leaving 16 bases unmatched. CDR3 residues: CASSSTEWQAGGEAFF. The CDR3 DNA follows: TGTGCCAGCAGCTCCACAGAGTGGCAGGCAGGGGGGGAAGCTTTCTTT.

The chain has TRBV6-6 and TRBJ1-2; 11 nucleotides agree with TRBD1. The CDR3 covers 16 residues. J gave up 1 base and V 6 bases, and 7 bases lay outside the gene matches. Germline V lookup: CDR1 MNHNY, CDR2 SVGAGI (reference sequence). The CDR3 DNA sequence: TGTGCCAGCAGGGGGACAGGGGGAATCAATAACTATGGCTACACCTTC. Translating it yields CASRGTGGINNYGYTF.

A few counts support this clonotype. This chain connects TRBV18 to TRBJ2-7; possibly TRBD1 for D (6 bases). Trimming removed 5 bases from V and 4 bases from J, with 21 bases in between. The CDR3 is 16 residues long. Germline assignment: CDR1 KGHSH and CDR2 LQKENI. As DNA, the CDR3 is TGTGCCAGCTCAACTTATAACCGTGACAGGACATACGAGCAGTACTTC. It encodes CASSTYNRDRTYEQYF.

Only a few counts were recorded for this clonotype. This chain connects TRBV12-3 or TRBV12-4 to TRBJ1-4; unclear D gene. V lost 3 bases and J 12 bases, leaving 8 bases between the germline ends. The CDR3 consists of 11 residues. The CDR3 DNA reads TGTGCCAGCAGTTTCGGGTTGGAACTGTTTTTT. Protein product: CASSFGLELFF.

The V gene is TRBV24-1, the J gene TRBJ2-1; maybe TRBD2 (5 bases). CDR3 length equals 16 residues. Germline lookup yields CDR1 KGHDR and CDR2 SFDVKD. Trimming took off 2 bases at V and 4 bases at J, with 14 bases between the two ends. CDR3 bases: TGTGCCACCAGTGATTCTGGACTTTACTCGTACAATGAGCAGTTCTTC. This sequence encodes CATSDSGLYSYNEQFF.

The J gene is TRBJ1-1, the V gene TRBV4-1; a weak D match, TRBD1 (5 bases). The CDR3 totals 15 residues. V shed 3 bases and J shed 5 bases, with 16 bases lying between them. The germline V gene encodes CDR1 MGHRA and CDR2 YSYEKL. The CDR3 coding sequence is TGCGCCAGCAGCCAGAACGGGGCAGGTCTGACTGAAGCTTTCTTT. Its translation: CASSQNGAGLTEAFF.

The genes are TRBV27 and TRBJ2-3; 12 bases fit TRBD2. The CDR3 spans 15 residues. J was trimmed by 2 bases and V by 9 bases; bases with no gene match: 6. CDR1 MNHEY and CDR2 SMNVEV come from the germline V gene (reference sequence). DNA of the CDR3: TGTGCCAGTCTAAGACTAGCGGGGGACACAGATACGCAGTATTTT. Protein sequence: CASLRLAGDTDTQYF.

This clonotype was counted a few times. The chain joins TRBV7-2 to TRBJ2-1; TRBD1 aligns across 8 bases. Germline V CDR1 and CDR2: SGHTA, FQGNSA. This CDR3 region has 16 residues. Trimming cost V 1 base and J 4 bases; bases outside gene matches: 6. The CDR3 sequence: CASSLGGQGYYNEQFF. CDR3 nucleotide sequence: TGTGCCAGCAGCTTAGGAGGACAGGGATATTACAATGAGCAGTTCTTC.

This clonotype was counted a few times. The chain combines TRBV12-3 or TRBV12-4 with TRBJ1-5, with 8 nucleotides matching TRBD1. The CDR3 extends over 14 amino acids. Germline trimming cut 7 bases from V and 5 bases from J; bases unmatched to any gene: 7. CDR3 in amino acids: CASTADRADQPQHF. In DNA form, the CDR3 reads TGTGCCAGCACCGCGGACAGGGCCGATCAGCCCCAGCATTTT.

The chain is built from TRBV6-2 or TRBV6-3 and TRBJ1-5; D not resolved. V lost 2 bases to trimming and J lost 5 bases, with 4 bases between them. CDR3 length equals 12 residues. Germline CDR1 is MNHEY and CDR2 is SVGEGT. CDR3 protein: CASSYAHQPQHF. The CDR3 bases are TGTGCCAGCAGTTACGCTCATCAGCCCCAGCATTTT.

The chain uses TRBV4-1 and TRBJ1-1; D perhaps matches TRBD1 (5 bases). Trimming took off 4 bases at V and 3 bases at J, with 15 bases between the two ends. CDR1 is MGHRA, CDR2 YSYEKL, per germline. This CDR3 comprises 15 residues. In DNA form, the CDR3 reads TGCGCCAGCAGCCCCGGGACGGGGACTGACACTGAAGCTTTCTTT. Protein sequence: CASSPGTGTDTEAFF.

In nucleotides, the CDR3 is TGTGCCAGCAGAAAGGGCTATGGCTACACCTTC. Protein: CASRKGYGYTF. This chain links TRBV3-1 with TRBJ1-2; D is uncertain. Germline loops: CDR1 LGHDT, CDR2 YNNKEL (reference sequence). Trimming removed 6 bases at V and 4 bases at J, with 6 bases between. The CDR3 runs 11 residues.

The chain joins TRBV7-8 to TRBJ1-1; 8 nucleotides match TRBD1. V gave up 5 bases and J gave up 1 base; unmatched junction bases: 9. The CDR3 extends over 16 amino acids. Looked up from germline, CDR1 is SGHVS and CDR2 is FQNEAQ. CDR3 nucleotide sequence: TGTGCCAGCAGCCTCTTGTCACAGGGGGAGAACACTGAAGCTTTCTTT. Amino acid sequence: CASSLLSQGENTEAFF.